The subject of this entry is one T cell receptor (beta chain). Antigen unknown. Libraries were prepared by immunoSEQ multiplex PCR; TCRdb keeps only in-frame clonotypes and omits some of them. The sample records around 50,000 clones, approximately 86% being singletons. V was pared by 1 base and J by 8 bases, with 8 bases between. CDR1 and CDR2 from the germline V gene are SGHAT and FQNNGV. There are 12 residues in the CDR3. The sample is drawn from a study of T cells in localized non-small cell lung cancer. Study outcomes and limitations: Detection in adjacent lung was observed for a median 57 of the top 100 tumor clones. Heterogeneity cannot be ruled out, as sequencing used one tumor region only.

This sequence joins TRBV11-2 and TRBJ1-2; the D is unclear. Specimen: PBMCs, collected before any cancer treatment. The TCR sequence derives from a female donor with stage II lung adenocarcinoma. The CDR3 nucleotides are TGTGCCAGCAGCTTAGCGAGGTCGGGCTACACCTTC. Translated: CASSLARSGYTF.